These 31 T cell receptor beta chains share one sample of origin, sequenced in a study of blood T cell repertoires in COVID-19. Generated by immunoSEQ multiplex PCR, the TCRdb table keeps only in-frame clones and is missing some. The table shows 81,000 or so clones, with 75% to 90% occurring only once. Specimen: peripheral blood. The receptors were sampled from a man between 65 and 85 years old with active or convalescent COVID-19.

This clone was recorded once. The chain couples TRBV10-3 to TRBJ1-6; TRBD1 might be the D (6 bases). Between the trimmed V and J ends, which lost 4 bases and 0 bases, there was a span of 13 bases. Germline V gives CDR1 ENHRY, CDR2 SYGVKD. This CDR3 spans 17 amino acids. CDR3 nucleotide sequence: TGTGCCATCAGTGCTAGGACAGTGAGCTCCTATAATTCACCCCTCCACTTT. This codes for CAISARTVSSYNSPLHF.

This sequence joins TRBV6-6 and TRBJ2-1, with TRBD1 as a possible D gene (6 bases). The CDR3 is made up of 15 amino acids. V was clipped by 3 bases and J by 2 bases, with 11 bases between them. Germline values: CDR1 MNHNY, CDR2 SVGAGI (reference sequence). The DNA of the CDR3 is TGTGCCAGCAGTTATGGACAGTATACCTACAATGAGCAGTTCTTC. Its translation is CASSYGQYTYNEQFF.

The chain combines TRBV27 with TRBJ2-7; 7 bases match TRBD1. The CDR3 covers 11 residues. J was trimmed by 4 bases and V by 9 bases; bases with no gene match: 3. Germline lookup yields CDR1 MNHEY and CDR2 SMNVEV (reference sequence). The CDR3 spells CASRQGYEQYF. DNA of the CDR3: TGTGCCAGTCGACAGGGTTACGAGCAGTACTTC.

This clone appeared once. The rearrangement uses TRBV11-3 and TRBJ2-1, with a tentative D call TRBD2 (5 bases). Germline loops: CDR1 SGHNT, CDR2 YENEEA. Trimming took off 0 bases at V and 0 bases at J, with 12 bases between the two ends. This CDR3 region has 17 residues. This CDR3 is CASSLDHKGSSYNEQFF. As DNA, the CDR3 is TGTGCCAGCAGCTTAGATCATAAAGGGAGCTCCTACAATGAGCAGTTCTTC.

This chain connects TRBV27 to TRBJ2-1; D uncertain. Germline V lookup: CDR1 MNHEY, CDR2 SMNVEV (reference sequence). V was trimmed by 0 bases and J by 8 bases, leaving 14 bases between them. The CDR3 totals 15 residues. The CDR3, as DNA: TGTGCCAGCAGTTTATCGGGCGCTTACTTTGATGAGCAGTTCTTC. Its protein product is CASSLSGAYFDEQFF.

V and J are TRBV2 and TRBJ1-2; 7 nucleotides align to TRBD1. CDR1 and CDR2 from the germline V gene are SNHLY and FYNNEI. CDR3 length: 14 amino acids. The trim removed 9 bases at V and 7 bases at J, leaving 14 bases unmatched. DNA for the CDR3: TGTGCCAGTGGACCGCTGGACAGGAGAAGTGGCTACACCTTC. Protein sequence: CASGPLDRRSGYTF. Full variable domain (outside the CDR3, taken from reference TRBV2 and TRBJ1-2): EPEVTQTPSHQVTQMGQEVILRCVPISNHLYFYWYRQILGQKVEFLVSFYNNEISEKSEIFDDQFSVERPDGSNFTLKIRSTKLEDSAMYFCASGPLDRRSGYTFGSGTRLTVV.

The rearrangement joins TRBV7-2 to TRBJ2-2; D is perhaps TRBD2 (5 bases). The CDR3 sequence is 13 residues long. Germline CDR1 SGHTA, CDR2 FQGNSA. Trimming removed 5 bases from V and 7 bases from J, with 11 bases in between. The CDR3 region is CASSPGSIGELFF. DNA for the CDR3: TGTGCCAGCAGCCCGGGGTCGATCGGGGAGCTGTTTTTT.

The rearrangement uses TRBV29-1 and TRBJ1-2; the match to TRBD1 covers 10 bases. CDR1 and CDR2 (germline): SQVTM, ANQGSEA. Germline trimming cut 7 bases from V and 1 base from J; bases unmatched to any gene: 3. There are 13 residues in the CDR3. CDR3 sequence (DNA): TGCAGCGCTCGGACAGGGGGTAACTATGGCTACACCTTC. Residues: CSARTGGNYGYTF.

The chain is built from TRBV10-3 and TRBJ2-7; TRBD2 is a possible D gene (5 bases). CDR1 and CDR2 (germline): ENHRY, SYGVKD. Trimming left V 8 bases short and J 0 bases short, with 8 bases between. The CDR3 totals 12 residues. The DNA for the CDR3 is TGTGCCATCTCGGGGAGCTCCTACGAGCAGTACTTC. It specifies CAISGSSYEQYF.

Only a few counts were recorded for this clone. The chain couples TRBV19 to TRBJ2-6; D is perhaps TRBD1 (5 bases). Trimming took 5 bases from V and 0 from J, leaving 14 bases between them. The CDR3 is 17 residues long. Per the germline V gene, CDR1 is LNHDA and CDR2 is SQIVND (reference sequence). The CDR3 sequence is CASSPQGFSSGANVLTF. The DNA of the CDR3 is TGTGCCAGTAGTCCGCAGGGCTTCAGCTCTGGGGCCAACGTCCTGACTTTC.

The chain couples TRBV27 to TRBJ2-7; tentatively, D is TRBD1 (6 bases). Germline CDR1 reads MNHEY; CDR2 reads SMNVEV (reference sequence). CDR3 length: 13 residues. The V and J ends lost 2 bases and 5 bases respectively, with 10 bases between them. CDR3 sequence reads: CASSLRGIHEQYF. Here the CDR3 DNA reads TGTGCCAGCAGTTTAAGGGGGATCCACGAGCAGTACTTC.

The rearrangement links TRBV7-9 to TRBJ1-1; D is perhaps TRBD1 (5 bases). The V end was cut by 4 bases, the J end by 4 bases, with 22 bases between. The germline gives CDR1 SEHNR, CDR2 FQNEAQ (reference sequence). The CDR3 runs to 17 residues. The CDR3 protein is CASSSSPQGWVGTEAFF. The DNA for the CDR3 is TGTGCCAGCAGCTCAAGCCCCCAGGGATGGGTCGGCACTGAAGCTTTCTTT.

V is TRBV5-6 and J is TRBJ1-2; D perhaps matches TRBD1 (6 bases). This CDR3 has 15 amino acids. V dropped 0 bases and J dropped 4 bases, with 13 bases sitting between them. Germline-derived CDR1 and CDR2 are SGHDT and YYEEEE. The CDR3 region is CASSLEGVWAYGYTF. The CDR3 region has the DNA TGTGCCAGCAGCTTGGAGGGGGTGTGGGCCTATGGCTACACCTTC.

The chain employs TRBV6-6 and TRBJ1-2; TRBD1 might be the D (5 bases). The CDR3 spans 13 residues. V was shortened by 11 bases and J by 8 bases, with 21 bases between the two germline ends. Germline V gives CDR1 MNHNY, CDR2 SVGAGI (reference sequence). Here the CDR3 reads CAVSGGDRGGYTF. The CDR3 DNA reads TGTGCCGTCTCGGGAGGTGATCGGGGGGGCTACACCTTC.

The chain links TRBV2 to TRBJ2-5, with 11 bases identical to TRBD2. V lost 6 bases, J lost 5 bases, and 8 bases stayed unmatched. The CDR3 runs to 15 residues. Germline V gives CDR1 SNHLY, CDR2 FYNNEI. CDR3 in DNA: TGTGCCAGCAGCGAGGGACTAGCGGTTTCTGAGACCCAGTACTTC. Residues: CASSEGLAVSETQYF.

This sequence joins TRBV7-9 and TRBJ1-3; D is possibly TRBD1 (5 bases). Trimming took off 5 bases at V and 8 bases at J, with 16 bases between the two ends. Germline loops: CDR1 SEHNR, CDR2 FQNEAQ (reference sequence). This CDR3 spans 14 amino acids. The CDR3: CASSPPLGVHTIYF. The CDR3 DNA follows: TGTGCCAGCAGCCCTCCCCTAGGGGTACACACCATATATTTT.

The chain is built from TRBV10-3 and TRBJ2-1; a possible D gene is TRBD1 (6 bases). CDR1 is ENHRY and CDR2 is SYGVKD in the germline V gene. V lost 6 bases and J lost 0, with 12 bases in between. The CDR3 covers 15 residues. CDR3: CAIRPDSSSYNEQFF. As DNA, the CDR3 is TGTGCCATCAGGCCGGACAGCAGCTCCTACAATGAGCAGTTCTTC.

The rearrangement links TRBV28 to TRBJ2-1; 14 positions agree with TRBD2. Trimming took 6 bases from V and 14 from J; bases not matched to a gene: 21. This CDR3 is built from 18 residues. The V gene's germline CDR1 is MDHEN and CDR2 SYDVKM. CDR3 in amino acids: CASSPSVMTSGGGGAEFF. Here the CDR3 DNA reads TGTGCCAGCAGCCCTTCTGTCATGACTAGCGGGGGGGGAGGCGCGGAGTTCTTC.

The chain has TRBV21-1 and TRBJ2-2; the table assigns TRBD1, which was not confirmed against the DNA. TRBV21-1 represents a pseudogene. The CDR3 has 16 residues. The CDR3 is CASSKGAFRDTGELFF. DNA of the CDR3: TGTGCCAGCAGCAAAGGGGCGTTTAGAGACACCGGGGAGCTGTTTTTT.

The rearrangement uses TRBV5-1 and TRBJ2-3, with a tentative D call TRBD2 (5 bases). Trimming removed 4 bases from V and 6 bases from J, with 12 bases in between. The length of the CDR3 is 13 residues. Germline CDR1 is SGHRS and CDR2 is YFSETQ. CDR3: CASSPNTGDTQYF. CDR3 bases: TGCGCCAGCAGCCCCAATACGGGGGATACGCAGTATTTT.

The V call is TRBV24-1, the J call TRBJ2-3; 8 bases line up with TRBD2. The germline gives CDR1 KGHDR, CDR2 SFDVKD. V shed 10 bases and J 4 bases; nucleotides not matched to a gene: 9. This CDR3 is built from 14 residues. The CDR3 protein is CATSGTKWADTQYF. CDR3 DNA sequence: TGTGCCACTAGCGGGACCAAATGGGCAGATACGCAGTATTTT.

The gene calls are TRBV19 and TRBJ2-1, with TRBD2 as a possible D gene (5 bases). The length of the CDR3 is 14 residues. Trimming took off 3 bases at V and 4 bases at J, with 10 bases between the two ends. The germline V gene encodes CDR1 LNHDA and CDR2 SQIVND (reference sequence). CDR3 sequence reads: CASSIIGGYNEQFF. In DNA form, the CDR3 reads TGTGCCAGTAGTATTATCGGAGGTTACAATGAGCAGTTCTTC.

V usage is TRBV11-3 and J usage is TRBJ1-6; D unclear. Germline CDR1 reads SGHNT; CDR2 reads YENEEA. Trimming removed 5 bases from V and 9 bases from J, with 11 bases in between. The CDR3 runs to 13 residues. The chain's CDR3 is CASSLSRRSPLHF. CDR3 nucleotide sequence: TGTGCCAGCAGCCTCTCCAGGCGTTCACCCCTCCACTTT.

The rearrangement joins TRBV5-1 to TRBJ1-2; 7 positions agree with TRBD1. The CDR3 is 13 residues long. From germline, CDR1 is SGHRS and CDR2 YFSETQ. The ends lost 2 bases at V and 5 bases at J; junction bases unmatched: 3. CDR3 nucleotides: TGCGCCAGCAGCTTACAGGGGCGGTATGGCTACACCTTC. This codes for CASSLQGRYGYTF. The full variable domain, in which reference TRBV5-1 and TRBJ1-2 provide the parts outside the CDR3, is KAGVTQTPRYLIKTRGQQVTLSCSPISGHRSVSWYQQTPGQGLQFLFEYFSETQRNKGNFPGRFSGRQFSNSRSEMNVSTLELGDSALYLCASSLQGRYGYTFGSGTRLTVV.

V usage is TRBV10-2 and J usage is TRBJ2-2; 12 bases fit TRBD2. The CDR3 loop spans 18 amino acids. V gave up 7 bases and J gave up 7 bases; unmatched junction bases: 16. In germline, CDR1 is WSHSY, CDR2 SAAADI. The CDR3 region has the DNA TGCGCCAGCAATCTCCCTCGCCCTAGCGGGGGGGGGTTCGGGGAGCTGTTTTTT. Protein product: CASNLPRPSGGGFGELFF.

The chain is built from TRBV4-3 and TRBJ1-1; 9 bases match TRBD1. CDR1 is LGHNA, CDR2 YSLEER, per germline. With 0 bases clipped from V and 9 bases from J, the junction kept 8 bases outside the gene matches. The CDR3 has 15 amino acids. CDR3 in DNA: TGCGCCAGCAGCCAAGAGGTTTGGGACAGGGAAAAAGCTTTCTTT. As protein: CASSQEVWDREKAFF.

This clone has just one count. The chain couples TRBV11-2 to TRBJ1-2; D unclear. CDR1 and CDR2 from the germline V gene are SGHAT and FQNNGV. The CDR3 loop spans 13 amino acids. The V end lost 5 bases, the J end lost 5 bases, and 12 bases lay between the germline ends. The DNA of the CDR3 is TGTGCCAGCAGCCCCCCTTATCGGTATGGCTACACCTTC. Its protein product is CASSPPYRYGYTF. Drawing the rest from reference TRBV11-2 and TRBJ1-2, the complete variable domain is EAGVAQSPRYKIIEKRQSVAFWCNPISGHATLYWYQQILGQGPKLLIQFQNNGVVDDSQLPKDRFSAERLKGVDSTLKIQPAKLEDSAVYLCASSPPYRYGYTFGSGTRLTVV.

This chain uses TRBV13 with TRBJ2-5; the match to TRBD2 covers 9 bases. V lost 4 bases and J lost 7; bases outside the gene matches: 10. The CDR3 is 15 amino acids. Germline V lookup: CDR1 PRHDT, CDR2 FYEKMQ (reference sequence). The CDR3 loop reads CASSSRGRGLGTQYF. DNA for the CDR3: TGTGCCAGCAGCTCCCGCGGGAGGGGACTAGGGACCCAGTACTTC.

The V call is TRBV5-1, the J call TRBJ2-3, with D possibly being TRBD2 (5 bases). The V end lost 2 bases, the J end lost 6 bases, and 16 bases lay between the germline ends. The CDR3 is made up of 15 amino acids. The germline CDR1 and CDR2 sequences are SGHRS and YFSETQ. This CDR3 is CASSFLVGGGDTQYF. The CDR3 DNA reads as TGCGCCAGCAGCTTTTTAGTTGGAGGTGGGGATACGCAGTATTTT.

The chain carries TRBV11-3 and TRBJ2-1; 10 nucleotides match TRBD1. The CDR3 is 15 residues long. CDR1 SGHNT and CDR2 YENEEA come from the germline V gene. J gave up 6 bases and V 1 base, and 3 bases lay outside the gene matches. The CDR3 bases are TGTGCCAGCAGCTTAGGGGACAGGGGTAGCAATGAGCAGTTCTTC. Translated, it gives CASSLGDRGSNEQFF.

The chain recombines TRBV3-1 (or the pseudogene TRBV3-2) with TRBJ1-2; D call uncertain. The ends were cut back, 5 bases at V and 12 bases at J, with 19 bases in the middle. Germline loops: CDR1 LGHDT, CDR2 YNNKEL (reference sequence). The CDR3 is 13 residues long. The CDR3 coding sequence is TGTGCCAGCAGCAGTTCGTGGTCGGGGTCAGACACCTTC. It specifies CASSSSWSGSDTF.